This entry lists 17 T cell receptor beta chains sequenced from one sample in a study of CD8 T cells in ankylosing spondylitis. MiXCR was run by TCRdb on the 5' RACE reads, yielding one entry per CDR3 protein. The sample contains under 250,000 distinct CDR3 sequences, 10% of which appear only once. Sequencing used blood, either unsorted or a sorted T cell fraction (not recorded which). The receptors come from a male donor with ankylosing spondylitis or in good health (not recorded which).

This clonotype was counted many times. The CDR3 region has the DNA TGCGCCAGCAGCCAAGGGGGTGGTTCCTACGAGCAGTACTTC. It is translated as CASSQGGGSYEQYF. This chain joins TRBV4-1 and TRBJ2-7; D ambiguous. The CDR3 has 14 amino acids. CDR1 MGHRA and CDR2 YSYEKL come from the germline V gene. Trimming took 1 base from V and 1 from J, leaving 8 bases between them.

Ten or more counts support this clonotype. This chain connects TRBV4-2 to TRBJ2-2; D not certain. Per germline, CDR1 LGHNA and CDR2 YNFKEQ. V lost 0 bases and J lost 4, with 12 bases in between. This CDR3 is 16 amino acids long. CDR3 in DNA: TGTGCCAGCAGCCAAGACTTGCGGAAGGGCACCGGGGAGCTGTTTTTT. The encoded protein is CASSQDLRKGTGELFF.

CDR3 sequence reads: CASSLNPGQGNGNTIYF. CDR3 DNA sequence: TGCGCCAGCAGTCTAAATCCGGGACAGGGGAATGGAAACACCATATATTTT. The rearrangement uses TRBV10-2 and TRBJ1-3, with 10 bases lining up with TRBD1. The J segment lost 3 bases and the V segment lost 5 bases, leaving 10 bases of the junction unmatched. Germline values: CDR1 WSHSY, CDR2 SAAADI. The length of the CDR3 is 17 residues.

This clonotype occurred many times. The chain joins TRBV21-1 to TRBJ2-1. TRBV21-1 corresponds to a pseudogene. CDR3 length: 13 residues. The CDR3 protein is CASSKFGYNEQFF. In nucleotides, the CDR3 is TGTGCCAGCAGCAAATTTGGTTACAATGAGCAGTTCTTC.

Ten or more counts support this clonotype. The rearrangement joins TRBV12-3 or TRBV12-4 to TRBJ1-1; D ambiguous. The CDR3 loop spans 11 amino acids. Trimming pared 4 bases from V and 7 bases from J, leaving 7 bases between. In DNA form, the CDR3 reads TGTGCCAGCAGTTACGGATTTGAAGCTTTCTTT. This encodes CASSYGFEAFF.

This chain links TRBV5-1 with TRBJ1-5; D is uncertain. CDR1 is SGHRS and CDR2 is YFSETQ in the germline V gene. V was pared by 4 bases and J by 6 bases, with 14 bases between. This CDR3 has 14 amino acids. CDR3 residues: CASSPGERGQPQHF. The CDR3 region has the DNA TGCGCCAGCAGCCCCGGGGAACGGGGTCAGCCCCAGCATTTT.

This clonotype turned up a few times. The J gene is TRBJ1-2, the V gene TRBV6-1; D not resolved. The CDR3 is 16 residues long. The V and J ends lost 2 bases and 8 bases respectively, with 21 bases between them. The germline V gene has CDR1 MNHNS and CDR2 SASEGT. CDR3 bases: TGTGCCAGCAGTGAACTCAGCCGGGTTTTGAAGCGGGGCTACACCTTC. Its protein product is CASSELSRVLKRGYTF.

This clonotype was counted many times. This chain connects TRBV3-1 to TRBJ1-1; 7 bases align to TRBD1. Germline loops: CDR1 LGHDT, CDR2 YNNKEL (reference sequence). The V segment lost 8 bases and the J segment 1 base; nucleotides outside the gene matches: 13. The CDR3 is 16 residues long. Here the CDR3 DNA reads TGTGCCAGCTCGTTTAAGGGGGCGAGGGGGAACACTGAAGCTTTCTTT. The encoded protein is CASSFKGARGNTEAFF.

In this sample, this clonotype turned up many times. CDR3 nucleotides: TGTGCCATCAGTGACGGCAGCACGAACACCGGGGAGCTGTTTTTT. Translation gives CAISDGSTNTGELFF. J is TRBJ2-2 and V is TRBV10-3; the D is unclear. CDR3 size: 15 residues. Between the trimmed V and J ends, which lost 3 bases and 0 bases, there was a span of 8 bases. Germline CDR1 ENHRY, CDR2 SYGVKD.

This clonotype was detected ten times or more. The rearrangement joins TRBV5-1 to TRBJ2-2; either TRBD1 or TRBD2 may fit D (6 bases each). This CDR3 region has 16 residues. The germline V gene has CDR1 SGHRS and CDR2 YFSETQ. With 0 bases removed from V and 2 bases from J, the gap between germline ends came to 11 bases. CDR3 region: CASSLGGTQNTGELFF. In nucleotides, the CDR3 is TGCGCCAGCAGCTTGGGCGGGACACAAAACACCGGGGAGCTGTTTTTT. The full variable domain, with the rest looked up from reference TRBV5-1 and TRBJ2-2, is KAGVTQTPRYLIKTRGQQVTLSCSPISGHRSVSWYQQTPGQGLQFLFEYFSETQRNKGNFPGRFSGRQFSNSRSEMNVSTLELGDSALYLCASSLGGTQNTGELFFGEGSRLTVL.

This clonotype was recorded at least ten times. The gene calls are TRBV5-1 and TRBJ2-7; 13 nucleotides match TRBD2. Germline CDR1 is SGHRS and CDR2 is YFSETQ. The V and J ends lost 4 bases and 2 bases, in that order; junction bases with no gene match: 6. CDR3 size: 16 residues. In DNA form, the CDR3 reads TGCGCCAGCAGCCCCGGGACTAGCGGGACCCCCTACGAGCAGTACTTC. Translating gives CASSPGTSGTPYEQYF.

This clonotype was counted between two and nine times. The rearrangement links TRBV11-1 to TRBJ2-2; 7 nucleotides agree with TRBD1. Per germline, CDR1 SGHAT and CDR2 FQDESV (reference sequence). This CDR3 region has 16 residues. V was clipped by 4 bases and J by 1 base; unmatched bases: 6. CDR3 amino acids: CASSYSGTENTGELFF. CDR3 DNA sequence: TGTGCCAGCAGCTACTCCGGGACAGAGAACACCGGGGAGCTGTTTTTT.

This clonotype was recorded many times. J is TRBJ2-2 and V is TRBV5-1; D is undetermined. CDR3 length: 14 residues. V lost 4 bases and J 3 bases, leaving 10 bases between the germline ends. Germline V gene sequence: CDR1 SGHRS, CDR2 YFSETQ. CDR3 sequence: CASSGVTYTGELFF. The CDR3 bases are TGCGCCAGCAGCGGGGTGACCTACACCGGGGAGCTGTTTTTT.

This clonotype was observed many times. The rearrangement links TRBV4-2 to TRBJ2-4; D is uncertain. The V and J ends lost 0 bases and 10 bases respectively, with 7 bases between them. The germline V gene encodes CDR1 LGHNA and CDR2 YNFKEQ. This CDR3 has 12 amino acids. The CDR3 DNA reads as TGTGCCAGCAGCCAAGATATCGGAATTCAGTACTTC. Protein product: CASSQDIGIQYF.

Concerning this clonotype itself: A much larger clone differs from this one at a single base, so this may be a read error. The J gene is TRBJ1-2, the V gene TRBV7-9; the match to TRBD1 covers 7 bases. The CDR3 spans 13 residues. CDR1 is SEHNR, CDR2 FQNEAQ, per germline (reference sequence). The CDR3 DNA sequence: TGTACCAGCAGCTTCGGACAGGACTATGGCTACACCTTC. Its protein is CTSSFGQDYGYTF.

Notes on this clonotype: With a much larger clone just one base away, this may be a read error. This sequence joins TRBV11-2 and TRBJ1-2; D unclear. V dropped 0 bases and J dropped 0 bases, with 14 bases sitting between them. Germline CDR1 is SGHAT and CDR2 is FQNNGV. CDR3 length: 17 amino acids. The CDR3 region is CASSLDRWVSPNYGYTF. The CDR3 DNA follows: TGTGCCAGCAGCTTAGATCGGTGGGTCTCCCCTAACTATGGCTACACCTTC. Together with reference TRBV11-2 and TRBJ1-2, the CDR3 gives the full variable domain: EAGVAQSPRYKIIEKRQSVAFWCNPISGHATLYWYQQILGQGPKLLIQFQNNGVVDDSQLPKDRFSAERLKGVDSTLKIQPAKLEDSAVYLCASSLDRWVSPNYGYTFGSGTRLTVV.

The gene calls are TRBV5-1 and TRBJ2-3, with TRBD1 matching over 11 bases. Germline CDR1 is SGHRS and CDR2 is YFSETQ. The junction had 6 bases not matched to a gene; V was cut back by 5 bases and J by 4 bases. This CDR3 comprises 15 residues. In DNA form, the CDR3 reads TGCGCCAGCAGAGGGACAGGGGGTCGGGCAGATACGCAGTATTTT. Its translation: CASRGTGGRADTQYF. Supplemented by reference TRBV5-1 and TRBJ2-3, the full variable domain reads KAGVTQTPRYLIKTRGQQVTLSCSPISGHRSVSWYQQTPGQGLQFLFEYFSETQRNKGNFPGRFSGRQFSNSRSEMNVSTLELGDSALYLCASRGTGGRADTQYFGPGTRLTVL.